Sequencing of this T cell receptor (beta chain) was carried out in a study of neurological immune-mediated disorders. Study details: There were 35 or so multiple sclerosis patients. Of these, around 30 had relapsing-remitting MS and 3 had secondary progressive MS. Points from the study as a whole: The study phylogenetically grouped the repertoires of 18 of 34 multiple sclerosis patients into one related-CDR3 cluster, a possible signature. Across subjects, no CDR3 amino acid sequence appeared in expanded clones of more than one subject, a finding that suggested private repertoires in all groups.

This clonotype was recorded many times. The antigen is undetermined. Template-switch 5'RACE cDNA synthesis added a 10-nucleotide unique molecular identifier. TCRdb independently ran MiXCR on the 5' RACE reads; one entry per CDR3 protein. Counted here are around 94,000 distinct CDR3 sequences, 3.5% occurring once; the ten biggest clones make up 5.5% to 6.5%. J gave up 0 bases and V 5 bases, and 3 bases lay outside the gene matches. Per germline, CDR1 SGHTA and CDR2 FQGNSA. This CDR3 has 15 amino acids. Sequenced input: PBMCs. This chain uses TRBV7-2 with TRBJ2-3; 9 bases line up with TRBD2. The clonotype was recovered from a woman aged 18 to 35 with multiple sclerosis. CDR3 amino acids: CASSQTSGSTDTQYF. The CDR3 DNA follows: TGTGCCAGCAGCCAGACTAGCGGAAGCACAGATACGCAGTATTTT. The variable domain in full, with the rest retrieved from reference TRBV7-2 and TRBJ2-3, is GAGVSQSPSNKVTEKGKDVELRCDPISGHTALYWYRQSLGQGLEFLIYFQGNSAPDKSGLPSDRFSAERTGGSVSTLTIQRTQQEDSAVYLCASSQTSGSTDTQYFGPGTRLTVL.